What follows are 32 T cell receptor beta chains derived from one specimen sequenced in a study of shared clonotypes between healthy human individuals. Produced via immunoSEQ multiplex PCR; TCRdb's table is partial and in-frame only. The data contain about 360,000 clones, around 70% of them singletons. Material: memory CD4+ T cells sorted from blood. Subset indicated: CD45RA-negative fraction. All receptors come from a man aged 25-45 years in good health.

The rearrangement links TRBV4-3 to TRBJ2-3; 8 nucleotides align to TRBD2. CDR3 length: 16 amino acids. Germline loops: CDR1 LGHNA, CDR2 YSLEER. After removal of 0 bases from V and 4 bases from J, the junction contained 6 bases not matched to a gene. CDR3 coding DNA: TGCGCCAGCAGCCAAGAACAAGCGGGAGTGTCAGATACGCAGTATTTT. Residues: CASSQEQAGVSDTQYF.

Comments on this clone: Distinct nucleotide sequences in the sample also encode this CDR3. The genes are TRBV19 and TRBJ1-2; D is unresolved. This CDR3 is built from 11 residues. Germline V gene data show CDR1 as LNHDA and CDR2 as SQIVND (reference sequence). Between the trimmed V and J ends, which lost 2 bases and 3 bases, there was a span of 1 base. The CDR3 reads CASSIYYGYTF. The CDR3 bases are TGTGCCAGTAGTATATACTATGGCTACACCTTC.

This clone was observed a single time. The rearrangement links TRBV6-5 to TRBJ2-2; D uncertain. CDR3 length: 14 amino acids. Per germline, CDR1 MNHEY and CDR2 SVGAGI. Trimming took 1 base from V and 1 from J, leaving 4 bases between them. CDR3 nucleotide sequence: TGTGCCAGCAGTTACTACCTGAACACCGGGGAGCTGTTTTTT. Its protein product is CASSYYLNTGELFF.

The CDR3 loop is CAISEPGSHNSPLHF. CDR3 in DNA: TGTGCCATCAGTGAACCAGGGTCACATAATTCACCCCTCCACTTT. The chain employs TRBV10-3 and TRBJ1-6, with D perhaps TRBD1 (5 bases). V was trimmed by 3 bases and J by 5 bases, leaving 11 bases between them. This CDR3 spans 15 amino acids. The germline CDR1 and CDR2 sequences are ENHRY and SYGVKD.

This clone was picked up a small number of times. The CDR3 protein is CSVMGGERTYEQYF. The CDR3 DNA sequence: TGCAGCGTAATGGGGGGTGAGAGAACCTACGAGCAGTACTTC. The chain recombines TRBV29-1 with TRBJ2-7, with D perhaps TRBD2 (6 bases). The CDR3 sequence is 14 residues long. V shed 6 bases and J shed 2 bases, with 17 bases lying between them. Germline assignment: CDR1 SQVTM and CDR2 ANQGSEA.

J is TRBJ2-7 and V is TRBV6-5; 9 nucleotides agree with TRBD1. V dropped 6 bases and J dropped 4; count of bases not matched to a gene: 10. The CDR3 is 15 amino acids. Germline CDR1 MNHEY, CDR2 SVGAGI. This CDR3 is CASRSVRTGVYEQYF. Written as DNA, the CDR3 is TGTGCCAGCAGATCCGTCAGGACAGGGGTTTACGAGCAGTACTTC.

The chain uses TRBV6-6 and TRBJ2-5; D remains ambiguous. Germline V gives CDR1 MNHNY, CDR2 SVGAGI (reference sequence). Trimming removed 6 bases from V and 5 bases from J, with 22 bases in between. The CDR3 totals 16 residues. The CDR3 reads CASSPRGTPSAETQYF. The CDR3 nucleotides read TGTGCCAGCAGCCCCCGTGGTACTCCTTCTGCGGAGACCCAGTACTTC.

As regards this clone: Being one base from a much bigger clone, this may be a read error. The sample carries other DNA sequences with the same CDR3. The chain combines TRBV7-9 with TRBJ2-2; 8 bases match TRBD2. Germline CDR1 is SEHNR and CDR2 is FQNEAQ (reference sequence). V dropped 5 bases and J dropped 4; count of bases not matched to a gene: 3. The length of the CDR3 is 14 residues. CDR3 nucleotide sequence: TGTGCCAGCAGCCGGGAGGGGCGCACCGGGGAGCTGTTTTTT. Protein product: CASSREGRTGELFF. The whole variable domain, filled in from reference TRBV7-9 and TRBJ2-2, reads DTGVSQNPRHKITKRGQNVTFRCDPISEHNRLYWYRQTLGQGPEFLTYFQNEAQLEKSRLLSDRFSAERPKGSFSTLEIQRTEQGDSAMYLCASSREGRTGELFFGEGSRLTVL.

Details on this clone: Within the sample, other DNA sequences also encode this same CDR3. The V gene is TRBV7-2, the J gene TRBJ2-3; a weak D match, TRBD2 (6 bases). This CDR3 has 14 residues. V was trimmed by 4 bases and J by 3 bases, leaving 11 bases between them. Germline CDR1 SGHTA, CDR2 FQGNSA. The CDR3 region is CASSSGTSTDTQYF. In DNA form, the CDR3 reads TGTGCCAGCAGCTCGGGGACTTCTACAGATACGCAGTATTTT.

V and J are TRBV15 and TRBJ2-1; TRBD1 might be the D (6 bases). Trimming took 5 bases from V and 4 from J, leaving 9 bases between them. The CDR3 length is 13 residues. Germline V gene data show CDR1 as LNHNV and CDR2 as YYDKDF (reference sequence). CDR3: CATSGGQYNEQFF. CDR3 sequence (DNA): TGTGCCACCAGCGGAGGACAGTACAATGAGCAGTTCTTC.

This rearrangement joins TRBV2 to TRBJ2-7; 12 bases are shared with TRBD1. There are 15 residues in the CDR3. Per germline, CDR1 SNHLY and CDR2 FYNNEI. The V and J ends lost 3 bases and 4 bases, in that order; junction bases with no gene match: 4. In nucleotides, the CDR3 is TGTGCCAGCAGTGATGGGACAGGGGGCCGATACGAGCAGTACTTC. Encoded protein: CASSDGTGGRYEQYF.

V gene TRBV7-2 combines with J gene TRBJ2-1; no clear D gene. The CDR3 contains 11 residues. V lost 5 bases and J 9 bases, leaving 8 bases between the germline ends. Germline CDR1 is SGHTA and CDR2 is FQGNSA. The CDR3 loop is CASSPASEQFF. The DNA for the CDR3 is TGTGCCAGCAGCCCCGCCTCTGAGCAGTTCTTC.

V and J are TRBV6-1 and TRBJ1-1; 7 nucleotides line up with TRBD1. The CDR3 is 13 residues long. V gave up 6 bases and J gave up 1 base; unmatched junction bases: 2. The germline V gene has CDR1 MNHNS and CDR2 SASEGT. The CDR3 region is CASRGTANTEAFF. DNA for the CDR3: TGTGCCAGCAGGGGGACAGCGAACACTGAAGCTTTCTTT.

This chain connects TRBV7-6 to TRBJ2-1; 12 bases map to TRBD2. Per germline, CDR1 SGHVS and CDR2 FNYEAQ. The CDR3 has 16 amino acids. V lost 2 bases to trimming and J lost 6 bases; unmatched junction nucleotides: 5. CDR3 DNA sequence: TGTGCCAGCAGCTTATTGGAGACTAGCGGGAGCAATGAGCAGTTCTTC. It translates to CASSLLETSGSNEQFF.

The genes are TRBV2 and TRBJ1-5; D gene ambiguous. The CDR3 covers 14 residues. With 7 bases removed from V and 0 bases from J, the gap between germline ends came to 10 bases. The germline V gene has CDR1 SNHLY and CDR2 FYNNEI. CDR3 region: CASTGGFSNQPQHF. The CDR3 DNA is TGTGCCAGCACCGGTGGGTTTAGCAATCAGCCCCAGCATTTT.

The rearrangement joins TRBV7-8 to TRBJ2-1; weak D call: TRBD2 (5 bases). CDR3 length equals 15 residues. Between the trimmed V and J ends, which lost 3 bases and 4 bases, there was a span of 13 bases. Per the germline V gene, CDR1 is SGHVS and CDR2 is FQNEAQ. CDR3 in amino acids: CASSFPAPGYNEQFF. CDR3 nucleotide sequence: TGTGCCAGCAGCTTCCCCGCCCCGGGGTACAATGAGCAGTTCTTC. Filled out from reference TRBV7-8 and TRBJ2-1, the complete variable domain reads GAGVSQSPRYKVAKRGQDVALRCDPISGHVSLFWYQQALGQGPEFLTYFQNEAQLDKSGLPSDRFFAERPEGSVSTLKIQRTQQEDSAVYLCASSFPAPGYNEQFFGPGTRLTVL.

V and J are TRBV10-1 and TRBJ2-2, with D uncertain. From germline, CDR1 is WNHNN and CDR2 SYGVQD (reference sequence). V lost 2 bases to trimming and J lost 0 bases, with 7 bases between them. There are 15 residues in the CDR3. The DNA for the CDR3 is TGCGCCAGCAGTGAGGGCAGTACGAACACCGGGGAGCTGTTTTTT. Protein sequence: CASSEGSTNTGELFF.

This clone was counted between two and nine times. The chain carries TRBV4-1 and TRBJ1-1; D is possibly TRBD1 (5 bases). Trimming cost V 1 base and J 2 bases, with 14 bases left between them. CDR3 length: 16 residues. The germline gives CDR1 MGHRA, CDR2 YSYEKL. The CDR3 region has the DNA TGCGCCAGCAGCCAAGGGACGGGACGGACAAACACTGAAGCTTTCTTT. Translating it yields CASSQGTGRTNTEAFF.

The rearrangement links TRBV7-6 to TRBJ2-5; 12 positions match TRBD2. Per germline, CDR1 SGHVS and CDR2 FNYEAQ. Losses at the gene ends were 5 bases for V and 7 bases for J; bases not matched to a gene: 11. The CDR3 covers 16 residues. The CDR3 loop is CASSPLLAGGGGTQYF. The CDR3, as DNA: TGTGCCAGCAGCCCTCTACTAGCGGGAGGAGGGGGGACCCAGTACTTC.

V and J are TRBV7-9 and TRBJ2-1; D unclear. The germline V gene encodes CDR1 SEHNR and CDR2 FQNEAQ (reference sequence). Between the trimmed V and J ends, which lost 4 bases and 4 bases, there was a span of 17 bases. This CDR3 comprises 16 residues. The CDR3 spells CASSSLLGPRYNEQFF. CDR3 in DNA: TGTGCCAGCAGCTCCCTCCTCGGGCCGAGATACAATGAGCAGTTCTTC.

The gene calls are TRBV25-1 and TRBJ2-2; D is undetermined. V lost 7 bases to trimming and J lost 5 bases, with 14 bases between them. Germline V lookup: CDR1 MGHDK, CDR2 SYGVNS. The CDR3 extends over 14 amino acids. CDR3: CASTPPAETGELFF. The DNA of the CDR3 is TGTGCCAGCACCCCCCCAGCCGAAACCGGGGAGCTGTTTTTT.

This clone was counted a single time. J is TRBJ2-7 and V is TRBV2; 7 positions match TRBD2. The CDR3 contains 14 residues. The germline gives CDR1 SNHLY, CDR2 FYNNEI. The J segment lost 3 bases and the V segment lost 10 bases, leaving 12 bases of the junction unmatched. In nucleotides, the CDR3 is TGTGCCACCAAATCACCGGGACTACACTACGAGCAGTACTTC. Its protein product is CATKSPGLHYEQYF.

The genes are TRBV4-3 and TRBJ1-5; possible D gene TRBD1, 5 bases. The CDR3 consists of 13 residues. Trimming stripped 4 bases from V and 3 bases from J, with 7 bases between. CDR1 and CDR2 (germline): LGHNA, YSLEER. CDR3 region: CASSRGTNQPQHF. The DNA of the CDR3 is TGCGCCAGCAGCCGCGGGACCAATCAGCCCCAGCATTTT.

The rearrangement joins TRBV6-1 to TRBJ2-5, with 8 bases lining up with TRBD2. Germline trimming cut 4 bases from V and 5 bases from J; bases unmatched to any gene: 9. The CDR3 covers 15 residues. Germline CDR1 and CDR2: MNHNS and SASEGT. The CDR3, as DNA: TGTGCCAGCAGTGGTACTAGCGGACGGAGGGAGACCCAGTACTTC. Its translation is CASSGTSGRRETQYF.

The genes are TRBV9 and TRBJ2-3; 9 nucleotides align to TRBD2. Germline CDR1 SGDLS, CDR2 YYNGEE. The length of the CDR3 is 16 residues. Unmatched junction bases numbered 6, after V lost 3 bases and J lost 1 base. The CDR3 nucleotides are TGTGCCAGCAGCGCCGTAGCGGGAGACGGCACAGATACGCAGTATTTT. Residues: CASSAVAGDGTDTQYF. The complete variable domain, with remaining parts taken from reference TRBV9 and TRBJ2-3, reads DSGVTQTPKHLITATGQRVTLRCSPRSGDLSVYWYQQSLDQGLQFLIQYYNGEERAKGNILERFSAQQFPDLHSELNLSSLELGDSALYFCASSAVAGDGTDTQYFGPGTRLTVL.

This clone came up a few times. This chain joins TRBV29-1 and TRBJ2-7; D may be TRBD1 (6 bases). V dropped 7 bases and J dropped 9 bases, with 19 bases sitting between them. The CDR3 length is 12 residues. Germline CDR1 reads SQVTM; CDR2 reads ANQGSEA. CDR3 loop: CSGLDSDDGQYF. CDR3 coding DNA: TGCAGCGGACTGGACAGCGACGACGGGCAGTACTTC.

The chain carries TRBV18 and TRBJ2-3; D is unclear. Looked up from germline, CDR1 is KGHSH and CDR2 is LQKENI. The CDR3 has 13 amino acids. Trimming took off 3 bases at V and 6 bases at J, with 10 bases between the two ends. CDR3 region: CASSPKLGDTQYF. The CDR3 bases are TGTGCCAGCTCACCGAAGCTTGGCGATACGCAGTATTTT. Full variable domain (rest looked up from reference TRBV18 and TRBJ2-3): NAGVMQNPRHLVRRRGQEARLRCSPMKGHSHVYWYRQLPEEGLKFMVYLQKENIIDESGMPKERFSAEFPKEGPSILRIQQVVRGDSAAYFCASSPKLGDTQYFGPGTRLTVL.

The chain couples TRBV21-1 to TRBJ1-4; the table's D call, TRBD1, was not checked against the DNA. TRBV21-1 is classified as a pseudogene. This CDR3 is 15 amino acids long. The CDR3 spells CASSKGGTGNEKLFF. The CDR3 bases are TGTGCCAGCAGCAAAGGGGGGACAGGGAATGAAAAACTGTTTTTT.

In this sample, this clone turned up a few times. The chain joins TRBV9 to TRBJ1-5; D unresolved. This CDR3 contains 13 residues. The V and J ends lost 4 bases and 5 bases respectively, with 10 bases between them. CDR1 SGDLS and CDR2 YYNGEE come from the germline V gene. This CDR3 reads CASSRAFDQPQHF. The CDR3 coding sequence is TGTGCCAGCAGCAGGGCTTTTGATCAGCCCCAGCATTTT.

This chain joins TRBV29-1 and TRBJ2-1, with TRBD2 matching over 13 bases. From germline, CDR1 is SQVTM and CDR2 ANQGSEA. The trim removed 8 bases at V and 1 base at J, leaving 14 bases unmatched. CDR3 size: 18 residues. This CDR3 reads CSYKPGLAGLGSYNEQFF. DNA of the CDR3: TGCAGCTATAAACCGGGACTAGCGGGACTCGGGTCCTACAATGAGCAGTTCTTC.

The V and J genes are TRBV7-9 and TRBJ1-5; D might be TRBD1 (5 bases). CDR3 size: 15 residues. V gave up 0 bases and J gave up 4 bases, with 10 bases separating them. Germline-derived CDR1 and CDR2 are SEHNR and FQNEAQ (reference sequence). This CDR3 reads CASSLAGGENQPQHF. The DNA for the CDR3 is TGTGCCAGCAGCTTAGCTGGGGGGGAGAATCAGCCCCAGCATTTT. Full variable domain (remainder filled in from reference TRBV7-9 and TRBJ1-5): DTGVSQNPRHKITKRGQNVTFRCDPISEHNRLYWYRQTLGQGPEFLTYFQNEAQLEKSRLLSDRFSAERPKGSFSTLEIQRTEQGDSAMYLCASSLAGGENQPQHFGDGTRLSIL.

The CDR3 coding sequence is TGTGCCAGCAGTTCCGGACTAGTCAGCACAGATACGCAGTATTTT. It translates to CASSSGLVSTDTQYF. The chain employs TRBV2 and TRBJ2-3, with TRBD2 matching over 7 bases. V trimming: 5 bases; J trimming: 0 bases; junction bases outside the gene matches: 5. Germline CDR1 SNHLY, CDR2 FYNNEI. This CDR3 contains 15 residues.